The T cell receptor beta chain described here comes from a study of blood T cell repertoires in COVID-19. Overall study context: From the United States, Italy and Spain came samples of acute and convalescent COVID-19. From T cells, B-cell-depleted T cells, or PBMCs came the material, which was cDNA or gDNA.

Germline-derived CDR1 and CDR2 are SGHVS and FNYEAQ. The trim removed 6 bases at V and 6 bases at J, leaving 12 bases unmatched. This CDR3 region has 16 residues. Authors' data handling: Estimates of nucleated cell counts were drawn from the amplification of reference gene primers. The method was immunoSEQ multiplex PCR; TCRdb's version includes in-frame clones alone and lacks a portion of them. V, J and clone size reflect that table, while D and trimming were determined from the DNA. The table shows some 200,000 clones, with over 75% occurring only once. The chain combines TRBV7-6 with TRBJ2-3, with 10 nucleotides matching TRBD2. The receptor comes from a man aged 45-65 years with acute or convalescent COVID-19. Sample: peripheral blood. In DNA form, the CDR3 reads TGTGCCAGCAGTCCACCTAGCGGGGGCGCCCCCGATACGCAGTATTTT. Its protein product is CASSPPSGGAPDTQYF. Drawing the rest from reference TRBV7-6 and TRBJ2-3, the complete variable domain is GAGVSQSPRYKVTKRGQDVALRCDPISGHVSLYWYRQALGQGPEFLTYFNYEAQQDKSGLPNDRFSAERPEGSISTLTIQRTEQRDSAMYRCASSPPSGGAPDTQYFGPGTRLTVL.